What follows are 3 T cell receptor beta chains derived from one specimen sequenced in a study of T cell responses to AZD1222 COVID-19 vaccine. Sequencing used immunoSEQ multiplex PCR; TCRdb keeps in-frame clones, though not all of them. The repertoire holds approximately 100,000 clones, with roughly nine tenths as singletons. The source material was peripheral blood, sampled 28 days after the second AZD1222 dose. All receptors come from an adult who received the AZD1222 COVID-19 vaccine.

The rearrangement joins TRBV28 to TRBJ1-2; 9 bases align to TRBD1. This CDR3 contains 15 residues. CDR1 and CDR2 from the germline V gene are MDHEN and SYDVKM. V gave up 4 bases and J gave up 7 bases; unmatched junction bases: 10. CDR3 loop: CASSSGTGFYRGYTF. The CDR3 DNA sequence: TGTGCCAGCAGTTCCGGGACAGGGTTTTACCGTGGCTACACCTTC.

The chain employs TRBV28 and TRBJ2-7, with TRBD1 matching over 9 bases. V lost 6 bases, J lost 7 bases, and 10 bases stayed unmatched. The germline gives CDR1 MDHEN, CDR2 SYDVKM. The CDR3 is 14 amino acids. The CDR3 region has the DNA TGTGCCAGCAGACCACAGGGGGCGCCTAAGGAGCAGTACTTC. Translation: CASRPQGAPKEQYF.

The chain carries TRBV3-1 (or the pseudogene TRBV3-2) and TRBJ1-2; D not resolved. Trimming took off 4 bases at V and 6 bases at J, with 6 bases between the two ends. The CDR3 covers 11 residues. The germline V gene encodes CDR1 LGHDT and CDR2 YNNKEL (reference sequence). CDR3 in DNA: TGTGCCAGCAGCCGGAATGATGGCTACACCTTC. This gives the protein CASSRNDGYTF.